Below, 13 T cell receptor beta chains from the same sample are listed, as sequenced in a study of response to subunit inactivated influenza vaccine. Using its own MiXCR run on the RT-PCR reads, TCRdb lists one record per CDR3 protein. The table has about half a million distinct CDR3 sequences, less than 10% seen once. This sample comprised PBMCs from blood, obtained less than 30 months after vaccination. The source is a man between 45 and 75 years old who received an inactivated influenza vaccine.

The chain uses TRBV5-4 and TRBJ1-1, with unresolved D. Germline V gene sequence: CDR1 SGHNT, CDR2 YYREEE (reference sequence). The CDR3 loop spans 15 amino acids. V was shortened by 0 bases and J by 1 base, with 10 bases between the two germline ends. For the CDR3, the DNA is TGTGCCAGCAGCTTGGGGGCAGCCAAGAACACTGAAGCTTTCTTT. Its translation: CASSLGAAKNTEAFF.

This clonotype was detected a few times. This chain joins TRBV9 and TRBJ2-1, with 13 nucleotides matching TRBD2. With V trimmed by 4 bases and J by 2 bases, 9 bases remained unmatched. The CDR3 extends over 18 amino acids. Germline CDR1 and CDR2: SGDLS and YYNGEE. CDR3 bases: TGTGCCAGCAGCCTCCGGACTAGCGGGAGTGAAACCTACAATGAGCAGTTCTTC. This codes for CASSLRTSGSETYNEQFF. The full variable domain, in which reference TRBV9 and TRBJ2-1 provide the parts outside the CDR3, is DSGVTQTPKHLITATGQRVTLRCSPRSGDLSVYWYQQSLDQGLQFLIQYYNGEERAKGNILERFSAQQFPDLHSELNLSSLELGDSALYFCASSLRTSGSETYNEQFFGPGTRLTVL.

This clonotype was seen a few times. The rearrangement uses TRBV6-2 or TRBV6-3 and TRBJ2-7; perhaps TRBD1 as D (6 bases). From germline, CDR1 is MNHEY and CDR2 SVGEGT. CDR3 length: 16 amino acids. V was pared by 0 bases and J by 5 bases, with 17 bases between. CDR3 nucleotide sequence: TGTGCCAGCAGTTACTCCCCCAGGGGCCTGGTCCACGAGCAGTACTTC. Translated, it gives CASSYSPRGLVHEQYF.

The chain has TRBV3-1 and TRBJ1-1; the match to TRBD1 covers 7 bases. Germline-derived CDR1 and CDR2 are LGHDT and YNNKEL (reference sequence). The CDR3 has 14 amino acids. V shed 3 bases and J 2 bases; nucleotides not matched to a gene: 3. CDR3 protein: CASSQRDRNTEAFF. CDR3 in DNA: TGTGCCAGCAGCCAGAGGGACAGAAACACTGAAGCTTTCTTT.

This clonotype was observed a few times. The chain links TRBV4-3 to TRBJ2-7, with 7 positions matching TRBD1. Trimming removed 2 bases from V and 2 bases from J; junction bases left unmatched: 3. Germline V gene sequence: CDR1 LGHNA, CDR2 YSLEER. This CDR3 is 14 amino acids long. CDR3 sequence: CASSQSTGAYEQYF. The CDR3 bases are TGCGCCAGCAGCCAATCAACAGGGGCCTACGAGCAGTACTTC.

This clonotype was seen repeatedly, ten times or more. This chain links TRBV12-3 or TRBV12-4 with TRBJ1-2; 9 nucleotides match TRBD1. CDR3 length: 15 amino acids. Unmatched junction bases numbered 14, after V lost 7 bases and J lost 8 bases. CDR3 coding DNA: TGTGCCAGCAACCAAGGGGACAGGGTTTTTGGAGGCTACACCTTC. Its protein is CASNQGDRVFGGYTF.

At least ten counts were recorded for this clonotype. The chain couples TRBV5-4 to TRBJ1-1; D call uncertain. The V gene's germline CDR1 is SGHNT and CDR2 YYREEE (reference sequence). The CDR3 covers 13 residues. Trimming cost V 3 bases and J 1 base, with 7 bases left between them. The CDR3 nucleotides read TGTGCCAGCAGCTCCGCTCCGAACACTGAAGCTTTCTTT. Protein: CASSSAPNTEAFF.

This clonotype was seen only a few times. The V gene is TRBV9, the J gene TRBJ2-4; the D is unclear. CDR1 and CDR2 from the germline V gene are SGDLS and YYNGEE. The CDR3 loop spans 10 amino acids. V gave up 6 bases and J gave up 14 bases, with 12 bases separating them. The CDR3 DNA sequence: TGTGCCAGCACTTTAAGAAGCAAGTACTTC. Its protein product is CASTLRSKYF.

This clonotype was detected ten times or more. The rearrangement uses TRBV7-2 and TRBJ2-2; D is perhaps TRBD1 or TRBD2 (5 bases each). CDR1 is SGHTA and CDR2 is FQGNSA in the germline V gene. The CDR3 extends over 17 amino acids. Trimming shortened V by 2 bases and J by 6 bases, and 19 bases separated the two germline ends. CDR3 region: CASSLLFGQGRPGELFF. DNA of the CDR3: TGTGCCAGCAGCTTACTGTTCGGTCAGGGACGCCCCGGGGAGCTGTTTTTT.

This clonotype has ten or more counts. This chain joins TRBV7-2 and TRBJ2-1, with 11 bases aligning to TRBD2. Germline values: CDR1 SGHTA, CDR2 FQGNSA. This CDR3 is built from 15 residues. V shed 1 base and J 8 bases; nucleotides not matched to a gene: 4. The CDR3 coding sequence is TGTGCCAGCAGCTTAGGCCTAGCGGGGGGCGATGAGCAGTTCTTC. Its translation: CASSLGLAGGDEQFF.

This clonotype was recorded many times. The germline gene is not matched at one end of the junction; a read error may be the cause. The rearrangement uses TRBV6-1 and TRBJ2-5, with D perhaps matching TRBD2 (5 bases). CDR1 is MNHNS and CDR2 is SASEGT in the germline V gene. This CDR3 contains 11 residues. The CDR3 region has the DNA TGTGCCAGCAGGGAAGGACGGGACCAGTACTTC. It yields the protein CASREGRDQYF.

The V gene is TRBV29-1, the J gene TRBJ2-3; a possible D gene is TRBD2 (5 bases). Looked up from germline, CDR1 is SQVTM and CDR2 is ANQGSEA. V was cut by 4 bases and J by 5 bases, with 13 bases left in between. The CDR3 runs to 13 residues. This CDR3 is CSVGTSFRDTQYF. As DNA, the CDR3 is TGCAGCGTTGGCACTAGTTTCAGAGATACGCAGTATTTT.

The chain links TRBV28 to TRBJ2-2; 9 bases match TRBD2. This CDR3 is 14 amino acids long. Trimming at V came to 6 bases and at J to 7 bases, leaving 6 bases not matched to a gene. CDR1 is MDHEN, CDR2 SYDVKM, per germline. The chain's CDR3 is CASSLSGSSGELFF. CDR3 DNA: TGTGCCAGCAGCCTTAGCGGGAGTAGCGGGGAGCTGTTTTTT.